This T cell receptor (beta chain) was profiled in a study of cytomegalovirus exposure and HLA in healthy donors. The study, taken as a whole, reports: A later analysis found that most CMV-associated TCR beta chains appeared HLA-restricted. Researchers reported in a later analysis that a missense DCLRE1C variant was tied to TCR beta V- and J-gene trimming. The productive fraction for most TCR beta V segments was about 87% or about 30% in an earlier analysis.

Worth noting for this clone: Its antigen is unknown.

Vbeta (60) and Jbeta (13) primers were used in the PCR. Sequencing was performed with immunoSEQ multiplex PCR; in TCRdb, only in-frame clones are kept and a portion is missing. This sample has approximately 140,000 clones, with approximately 85% found just once. The CDR3 is 16 amino acids. With V trimmed by 2 bases and J by 4 bases, 6 bases remained unmatched. The germline V gene has CDR1 MNHEY and CDR2 SVGAGI. Every donor was a healthy person donating bone marrow. The chain employs TRBV6-5 and TRBJ2-2, with 8 bases that match TRBD1. The receptor's source is a boy between 5 and 17 years old in good health and CMV-seronegative. The sample consisted of PBMCs. The CDR3 here is CASSYGTGTITGELFF. CDR3 nucleotides: TGTGCCAGCAGTTACGGGACAGGAACAATCACCGGGGAGCTGTTTTTT.